These 14 T cell receptor beta chains share one sample of origin, sequenced in a study of response to subunit inactivated influenza vaccine. TCRdb reprocessed the RT-PCR reads with MiXCR, giving one entry per CDR3 protein. The table lists a few hundred thousand distinct CDR3 sequences, 14% of them singletons, with around 10% in the top ten. The sample in question was PBMCs from blood, obtained approximately 12 days after vaccination. These receptors were collected from a man aged 45-65 years who received an inactivated influenza vaccine.

The chain links TRBV12-3 or TRBV12-4 to TRBJ2-5; either TRBD1 or TRBD2 may fit D (7 bases each). Deletions cut 6 bases from V and 9 bases from J, with 17 bases between. The CDR3 sequence is 13 residues long. Written as DNA, the CDR3 is TGTGCCAGCAGAGGACTAGGGGGCTTGGCCCAGTACTTC. Translated: CASRGLGGLAQYF.

J is TRBJ2-2 and V is TRBV10-1, with D possibly matching TRBD2 (5 bases). CDR3 length equals 15 residues. Germline V gene lookup returns CDR1 WNHNN and CDR2 SYGVQD (reference sequence). V was shortened by 0 bases and J by 7 bases, with 12 bases between the two germline ends. The CDR3 is CASSESRGIGGELFF. CDR3 sequence (DNA): TGCGCCAGCAGTGAGTCGCGAGGGATTGGCGGGGAGCTGTTTTTT.

The V call is TRBV6-2 or TRBV6-3, the J call TRBJ1-6; D remains unclear. The CDR3 contains 14 residues. Germline lookup yields CDR1 MNHEY and CDR2 SVGEGT. V was trimmed by 0 bases and J by 8 bases, leaving 8 bases between them. CDR3 bases: TGTGCCAGCAGTTACTCGGCTCGTGATTCACCCCTCCACTTT. Amino acid sequence: CASSYSARDSPLHF.

The V and J genes are TRBV30 and TRBJ1-1; 7 bases align to TRBD1. Germline V gene sequence: CDR1 GTSNPN, CDR2 SVGIG (reference sequence). This CDR3 is built from 16 residues. The V segment lost 0 bases and the J segment 1 base; nucleotides outside the gene matches: 8. CDR3 sequence (DNA): TGTGCCTGGAGTGTACGGACAGGATATAGGAACACTGAAGCTTTCTTT. Translation: CAWSVRTGYRNTEAFF.

The V and J genes are TRBV12-3 or TRBV12-4 and TRBJ2-4; 9 positions agree with TRBD2. The V and J ends lost 5 bases and 4 bases, in that order; junction bases with no gene match: 6. The CDR3 loop spans 15 amino acids. CDR3 sequence: CASSPRTSVKNIQYF. The CDR3 DNA reads as TGTGCCAGCAGTCCCAGGACTAGCGTGAAAAACATTCAGTACTTC.

This clonotype was recorded many times. This sequence joins TRBV29-1 and TRBJ2-2; D remains unclear. Trimming took 6 bases from V and 0 from J, leaving 11 bases between them. The CDR3 contains 14 residues. Germline CDR1 reads SQVTM; CDR2 reads ANQGSEA. CDR3 DNA sequence: TGCAGCGTCCTAAAGGGCGCGAACACCGGGGAGCTGTTTTTT. Translating it yields CSVLKGANTGELFF.

This clonotype has more than one count but fewer than ten. This chain's CDR3 is CASSQRGGREYNEQFF. Here the CDR3 DNA reads TGTGCCAGCAGCCAGCGGGGAGGGCGGGAATACAATGAGCAGTTCTTC. This sequence joins TRBV3-1 and TRBJ2-1, with 7 bases fitting TRBD2. The V segment lost 3 bases and the J segment 4 bases; nucleotides outside the gene matches: 9. Germline values: CDR1 LGHDT, CDR2 YNNKEL (reference sequence). This CDR3 is 16 amino acids long.

The V gene is TRBV7-2, the J gene TRBJ2-7; D call uncertain. The CDR3 contains 16 residues. CDR1 and CDR2 (germline): SGHTA, FQGNSA. The V end lost 1 base, the J end lost 0 bases, and 13 bases lay between the germline ends. DNA of the CDR3: TGTGCCAGCAGCTTAGAAGGGCTAGGGTCCTCCTACGAGCAGTACTTC. Translating gives CASSLEGLGSSYEQYF. The variable domain in full, with the rest retrieved from reference TRBV7-2 and TRBJ2-7, is GAGVSQSPSNKVTEKGKDVELRCDPISGHTALYWYRQSLGQGLEFLIYFQGNSAPDKSGLPSDRFSAERTGGSVSTLTIQRTQQEDSAVYLCASSLEGLGSSYEQYFGPGTRLTVT.

The J gene is TRBJ2-1, the V gene TRBV20-1; D ambiguous. The CDR3 runs 9 residues. V shed 7 bases and J shed 3 bases, with 1 base lying between them. In germline, CDR1 is DFQATT, CDR2 SNEGSKA (reference sequence). In DNA, the CDR3 is TGCAGTGTCTACAATGAGCAGTTCTTC. Translating gives CSVYNEQFF.

This clonotype was detected only a few times. The V and J genes are TRBV28 and TRBJ1-1; D may be TRBD1 (6 bases). From germline, CDR1 is MDHEN and CDR2 SYDVKM. This CDR3 is built from 14 residues. Trimming stripped 5 bases from V and 6 bases from J, with 16 bases between. The CDR3 here is CASSASGVGAEAFF. The CDR3 bases are TGTGCCAGCAGTGCCTCAGGGGTCGGCGCTGAAGCTTTCTTT.

This clonotype showed up many times. Written as DNA, the CDR3 is TGCAGCGCCGTCTGGACTAGTACTTACGAGCAGTACTTC. Its translation: CSAVWTSTYEQYF. The gene calls are TRBV29-1 and TRBJ2-7, with 7 nucleotides matching TRBD2. Germline V lookup: CDR1 SQVTM, CDR2 ANQGSEA. Trimming at V came to 7 bases and at J to 4 bases, leaving 10 bases not matched to a gene. The CDR3 runs to 13 residues.

This chain links TRBV29-1 with TRBJ2-5; 14 bases map to TRBD2. CDR1 and CDR2 from the germline V gene are SQVTM and ANQGSEA. The junction had 1 base not matched to a gene; V was cut back by 7 bases and J by 3 bases. The CDR3 covers 13 residues. CDR3: CSGGLAGEETQYF. The CDR3 DNA sequence: TGCAGCGGGGGACTAGCGGGGGAAGAGACCCAGTACTTC.

This clonotype was seen a handful of times. This chain uses TRBV7-3 with TRBJ2-1; D is possibly TRBD1 (6 bases). The V gene's germline CDR1 is SGHTA and CDR2 FQGTGA. The ends were cut back, 0 bases at V and 9 bases at J, with 9 bases in the middle. The CDR3 is made up of 13 amino acids. The CDR3 DNA follows: TGTGCCAGCAGCTTAACGTTCAGGGGTGAGCAGTTCTTC. It is translated as CASSLTFRGEQFF.

To note about this clonotype: A single base separates this from a much larger clone, so it may be a read error. The CDR3 here is CASSLKYNEQLF. The CDR3 DNA follows: TGTGCCAGCAGTTTAAAATACAATGAGCAGTTGTTC. The V call is TRBV12-3 or TRBV12-4, the J call TRBJ2-1; D is uncertain. The CDR3 contains 12 residues.